This T cell receptor (beta chain) appears in the sequencing data of a study of blood T cell repertoires in COVID-19. About the study: Acute-phase and convalescent COVID-19 samples originated in the United States, Italy and Spain. Sources were T cells, B-cell-depleted T cells, or PBMCs; the material itself was cDNA or gDNA.

This clone has just a few counts. Germline V gives CDR1 LGHDT, CDR2 YNNKEL (reference sequence). The CDR3 is 14 residues long. The V end lost 6 bases, the J end lost 4 bases, and 15 bases lay between the germline ends. Seattle participants joined during active infection and were tracked over time. Authors' methods: By means of reference gene primer amplification, nucleated cell counts were estimated. Sequencing was performed with immunoSEQ multiplex PCR; in TCRdb, only in-frame clones are kept and a portion is missing. For V, J and clone size, that table is used; D and trimming come from the DNA. The sample includes fewer than 200,000 clones, roughly 79% of them seen just once.

Material for sequencing was peripheral blood. The chain recombines TRBV3-1 (or the pseudogene TRBV3-2) with TRBJ1-2; D remains unclear. This receptor was obtained from a woman of 80 years or more with COVID-19, enrolled during active disease. In DNA form, the CDR3 reads TGTGCCAGCAGATCACTAGGGAACTCCTATGGCTACACCTTC. This encodes CASRSLGNSYGYTF.